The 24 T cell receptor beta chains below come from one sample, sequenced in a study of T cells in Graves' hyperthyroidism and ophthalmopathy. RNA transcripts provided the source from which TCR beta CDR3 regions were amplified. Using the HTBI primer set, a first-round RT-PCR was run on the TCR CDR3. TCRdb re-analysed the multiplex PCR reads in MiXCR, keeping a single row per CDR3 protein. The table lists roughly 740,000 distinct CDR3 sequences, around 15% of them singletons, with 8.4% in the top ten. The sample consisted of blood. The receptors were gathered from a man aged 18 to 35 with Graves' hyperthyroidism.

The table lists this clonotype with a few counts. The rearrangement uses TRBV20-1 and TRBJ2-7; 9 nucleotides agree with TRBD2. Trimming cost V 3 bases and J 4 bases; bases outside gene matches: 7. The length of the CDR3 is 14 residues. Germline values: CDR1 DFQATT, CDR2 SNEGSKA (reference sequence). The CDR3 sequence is CSARTSGLPYEQYF. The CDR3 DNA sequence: TGCAGTGCTAGGACTAGCGGTTTACCTTACGAGCAGTACTTC.

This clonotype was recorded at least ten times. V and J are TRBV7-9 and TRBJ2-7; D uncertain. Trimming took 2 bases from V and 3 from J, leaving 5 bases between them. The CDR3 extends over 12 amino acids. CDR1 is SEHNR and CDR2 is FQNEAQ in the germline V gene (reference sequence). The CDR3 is CASSLIIYEQYF. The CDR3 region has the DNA TGTGCCAGCAGCTTAATAATCTACGAGCAGTACTTC.

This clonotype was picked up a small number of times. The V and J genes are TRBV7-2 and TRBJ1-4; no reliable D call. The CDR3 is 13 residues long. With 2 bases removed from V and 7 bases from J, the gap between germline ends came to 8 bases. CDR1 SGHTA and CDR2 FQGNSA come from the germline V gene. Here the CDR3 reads CASSLNSGEKLFF. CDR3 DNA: TGTGCCAGCAGCTTAAATTCGGGTGAAAAACTGTTTTTT.

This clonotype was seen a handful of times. CDR3 nucleotide sequence: TGTGCCAGCAGCCAAGGGCCAGCGGGAGAAGAGACCCAGTACTTC. Translation: CASSQGPAGEETQYF. The rearrangement uses TRBV3-1 and TRBJ2-5; 8 nucleotides agree with TRBD2. In germline, CDR1 is LGHDT, CDR2 YNNKEL (reference sequence). The CDR3 length is 15 residues. Unmatched junction bases numbered 4, after V lost 1 base and J lost 3 bases.

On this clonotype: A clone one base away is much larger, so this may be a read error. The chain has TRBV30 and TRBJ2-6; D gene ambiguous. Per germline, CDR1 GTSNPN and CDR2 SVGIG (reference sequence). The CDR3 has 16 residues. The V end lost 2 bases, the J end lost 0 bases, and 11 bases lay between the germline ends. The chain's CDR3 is CAWSPLGTSGANVLTF. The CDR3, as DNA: TGTGCCTGGAGTCCTCTAGGAACCTCTGGGGCCAACGTCCTGACTTTC.

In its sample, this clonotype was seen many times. The CDR3 reads CASTKAGGPYEQYF. The CDR3 nucleotides read TGTGCCAGCACCAAAGCGGGAGGCCCCTACGAGCAGTACTTC. J is TRBJ2-7 and V is TRBV7-8; 9 nucleotides line up with TRBD2. Germline V lookup: CDR1 SGHVS, CDR2 FQNEAQ. V was pared by 7 bases and J by 2 bases, with 6 bases of the junction left unmatched. The CDR3 runs to 14 residues. Looking up the rest from reference TRBV7-8 and TRBJ2-7 gives the full variable domain: GAGVSQSPRYKVAKRGQDVALRCDPISGHVSLFWYQQALGQGPEFLTYFQNEAQLDKSGLPSDRFFAERPEGSVSTLKIQRTQQEDSAVYLCASTKAGGPYEQYFGPGTRLTVT.

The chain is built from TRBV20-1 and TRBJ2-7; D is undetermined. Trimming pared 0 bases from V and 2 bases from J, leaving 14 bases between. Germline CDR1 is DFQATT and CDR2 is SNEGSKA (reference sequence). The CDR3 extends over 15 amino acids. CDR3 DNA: TGCAGTGCTAGAGATAGAGGTAGAATCACCTACGAGCAGTACTTC. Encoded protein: CSARDRGRITYEQYF.

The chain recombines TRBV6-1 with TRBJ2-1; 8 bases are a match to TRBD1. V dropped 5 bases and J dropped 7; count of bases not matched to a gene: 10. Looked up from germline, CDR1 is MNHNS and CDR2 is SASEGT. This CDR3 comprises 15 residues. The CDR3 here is CASSKTGGLGNEQFF. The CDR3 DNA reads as TGTGCCAGCAGTAAAACAGGGGGATTAGGTAATGAGCAGTTCTTC.

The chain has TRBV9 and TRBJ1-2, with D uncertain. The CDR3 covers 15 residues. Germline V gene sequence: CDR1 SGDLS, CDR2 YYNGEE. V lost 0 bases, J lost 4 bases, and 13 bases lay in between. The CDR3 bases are TGTGCCAGCAGCGTAGCGGTAGGGTGGTTCTATGGCTACACCTTC. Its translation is CASSVAVGWFYGYTF.

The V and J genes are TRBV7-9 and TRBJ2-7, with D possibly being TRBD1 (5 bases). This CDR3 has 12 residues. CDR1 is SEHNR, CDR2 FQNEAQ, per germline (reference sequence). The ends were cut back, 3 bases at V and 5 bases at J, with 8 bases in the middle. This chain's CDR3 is CASSLTAHEQYF. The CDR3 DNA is TGTGCCAGCAGCTTGACAGCCCACGAGCAGTACTTC.

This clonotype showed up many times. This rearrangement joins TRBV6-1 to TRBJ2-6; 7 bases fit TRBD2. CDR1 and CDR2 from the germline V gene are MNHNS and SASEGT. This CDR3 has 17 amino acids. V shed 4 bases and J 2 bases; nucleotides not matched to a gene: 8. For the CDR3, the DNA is TGTGCCAGCAGTGTTGGACTAGGAGAGGCTGGGGCCAACGTCCTGACTTTC. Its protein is CASSVGLGEAGANVLTF.

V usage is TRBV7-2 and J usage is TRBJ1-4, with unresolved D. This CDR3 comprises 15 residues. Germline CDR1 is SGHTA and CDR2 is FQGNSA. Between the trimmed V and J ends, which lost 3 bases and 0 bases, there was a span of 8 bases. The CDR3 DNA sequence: TGTGCCAGCAGCTTCCAGATTGCAACTAATGAAAAACTGTTTTTT. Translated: CASSFQIATNEKLFF.

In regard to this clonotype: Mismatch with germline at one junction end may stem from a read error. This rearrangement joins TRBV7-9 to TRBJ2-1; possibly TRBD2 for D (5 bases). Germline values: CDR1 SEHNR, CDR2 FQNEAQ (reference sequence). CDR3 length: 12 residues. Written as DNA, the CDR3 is TGTGCCAGCAGCTCACTAGTCAATGGGCAGTTCTTC. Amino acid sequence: CASSSLVNGQFF.

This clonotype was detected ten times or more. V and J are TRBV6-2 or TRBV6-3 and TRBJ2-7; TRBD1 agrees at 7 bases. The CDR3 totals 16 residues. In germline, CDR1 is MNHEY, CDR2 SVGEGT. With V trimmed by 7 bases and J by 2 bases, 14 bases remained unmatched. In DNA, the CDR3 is TGTGCCAGCAACAGGGGACATCTGATGGGGACCTACGAGCAGTACTTC. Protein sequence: CASNRGHLMGTYEQYF.

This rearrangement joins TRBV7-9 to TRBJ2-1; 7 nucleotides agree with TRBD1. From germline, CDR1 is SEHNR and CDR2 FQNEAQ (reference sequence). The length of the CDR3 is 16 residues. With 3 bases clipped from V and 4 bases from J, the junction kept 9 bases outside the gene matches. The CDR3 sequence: CASSFYRGPPYNEQFF. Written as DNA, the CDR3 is TGTGCCAGCAGCTTTTACAGGGGACCCCCGTACAATGAGCAGTTCTTC.

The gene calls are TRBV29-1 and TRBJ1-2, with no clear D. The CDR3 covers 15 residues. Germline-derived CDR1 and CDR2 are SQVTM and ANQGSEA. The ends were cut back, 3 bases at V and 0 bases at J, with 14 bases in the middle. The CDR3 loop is CSVEVPDTANYGYTF. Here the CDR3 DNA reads TGCAGCGTTGAGGTACCCGACACGGCTAACTATGGCTACACCTTC.

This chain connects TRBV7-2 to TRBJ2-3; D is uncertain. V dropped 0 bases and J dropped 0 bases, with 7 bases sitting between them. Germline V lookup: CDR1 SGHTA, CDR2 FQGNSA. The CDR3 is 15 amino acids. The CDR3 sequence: CASSLAVSSTDTQYF. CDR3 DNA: TGTGCCAGCAGCTTAGCGGTCTCTAGCACAGATACGCAGTATTTT.

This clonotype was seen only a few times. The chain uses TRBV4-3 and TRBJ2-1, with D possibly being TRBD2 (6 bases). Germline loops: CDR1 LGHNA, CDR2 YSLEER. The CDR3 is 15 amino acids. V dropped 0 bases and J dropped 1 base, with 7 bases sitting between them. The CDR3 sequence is CASSQEGLSYNEQFF. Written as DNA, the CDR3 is TGCGCCAGCAGCCAAGAGGGACTTTCCTACAATGAGCAGTTCTTC.

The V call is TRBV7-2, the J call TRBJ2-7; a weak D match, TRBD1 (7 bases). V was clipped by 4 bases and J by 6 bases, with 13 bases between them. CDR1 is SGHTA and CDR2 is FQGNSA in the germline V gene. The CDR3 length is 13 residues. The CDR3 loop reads CASSWRDSSEQYF. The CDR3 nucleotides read TGTGCCAGCAGCTGGCGGGACAGCTCCGAGCAGTACTTC.

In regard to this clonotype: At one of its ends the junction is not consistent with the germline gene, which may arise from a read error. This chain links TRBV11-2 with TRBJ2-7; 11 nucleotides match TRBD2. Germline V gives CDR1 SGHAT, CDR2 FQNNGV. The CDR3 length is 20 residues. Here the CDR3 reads CAGSHHDFLAGGRLSYEQYF. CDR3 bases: TGTGCCGGCAGCCACCACGATTTCCTAGCGGGAGGACGCCTCTCCTACGAGCAGTACTTC.

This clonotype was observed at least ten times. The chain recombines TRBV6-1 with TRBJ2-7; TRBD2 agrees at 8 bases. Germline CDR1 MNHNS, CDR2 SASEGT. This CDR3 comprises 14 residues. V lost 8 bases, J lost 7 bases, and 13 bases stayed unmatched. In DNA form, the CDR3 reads TGTGCCAGCCGACCCCCGGGAGGGCCGGGGGAGCAGTACTTC. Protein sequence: CASRPPGGPGEQYF.

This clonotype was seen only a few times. The CDR3 loop reads CASSRLTELDTDTQYF. The CDR3 region has the DNA TGTGCCAGCAGTCGATTAACGGAGCTAGACACAGATACGCAGTATTTT. V gene TRBV25-1 combines with J gene TRBJ2-3; D remains unclear. In germline, CDR1 is MGHDK, CDR2 SYGVNS. Deletions cut 5 bases from V and 2 bases from J, with 17 bases between. The CDR3 has 16 residues.

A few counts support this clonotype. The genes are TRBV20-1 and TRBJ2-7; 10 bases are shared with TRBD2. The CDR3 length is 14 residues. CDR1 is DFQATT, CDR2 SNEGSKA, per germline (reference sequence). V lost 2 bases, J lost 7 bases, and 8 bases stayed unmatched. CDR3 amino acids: CSARSTSGKIEQYF. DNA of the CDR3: TGCAGTGCTAGATCTACTAGCGGGAAGATAGAGCAGTACTTC.

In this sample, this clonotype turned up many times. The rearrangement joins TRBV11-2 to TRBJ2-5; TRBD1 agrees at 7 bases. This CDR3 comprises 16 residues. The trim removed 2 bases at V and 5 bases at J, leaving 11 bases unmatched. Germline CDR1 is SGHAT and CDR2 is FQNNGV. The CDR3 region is CASSLRDRTLGETQYF. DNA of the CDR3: TGTGCCAGCAGCTTACGGGACAGAACCCTTGGGGAGACCCAGTACTTC.